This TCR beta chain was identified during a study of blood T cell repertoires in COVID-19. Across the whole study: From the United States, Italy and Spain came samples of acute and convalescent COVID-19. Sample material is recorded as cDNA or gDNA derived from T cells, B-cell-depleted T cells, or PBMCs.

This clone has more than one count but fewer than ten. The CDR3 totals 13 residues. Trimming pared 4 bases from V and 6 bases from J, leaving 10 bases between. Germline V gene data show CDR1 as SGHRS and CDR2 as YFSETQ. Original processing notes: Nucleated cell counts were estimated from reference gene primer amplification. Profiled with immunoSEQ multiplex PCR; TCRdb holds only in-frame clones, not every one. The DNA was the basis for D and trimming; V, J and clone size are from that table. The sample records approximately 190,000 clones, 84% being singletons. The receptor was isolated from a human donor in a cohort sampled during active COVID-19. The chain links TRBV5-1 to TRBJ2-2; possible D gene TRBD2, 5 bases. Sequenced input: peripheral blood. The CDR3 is CASSAGVAGELFF. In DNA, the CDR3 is TGCGCCAGCAGCGCCGGGGTAGCCGGGGAGCTGTTTTTT.